The present TCR beta chain was sequenced within a study of response to subunit inactivated influenza vaccine. TCRdb reprocessed the RT-PCR reads via MiXCR and lists one record per CDR3 protein. The sample lists 430,000 or so distinct CDR3 sequences; 9.5% to 13% were seen once. The length of the CDR3 is 16 residues. The germline CDR1 and CDR2 sequences are SGHTA and FQGNSA. V lost 0 bases, J lost 6 bases, and 9 bases stayed unmatched. This sample comprised PBMCs from blood, obtained about 40 days after vaccination. The TCR was taken from a man aged 45-65 years who received an inactivated influenza vaccine. V usage is TRBV7-2 and J usage is TRBJ1-2; TRBD1 aligns across 8 bases. Here the CDR3 reads CASSLADRVGLNGYTF. The CDR3 region has the DNA TGTGCCAGCAGCTTAGCGGACAGGGTGGGACTCAATGGCTACACCTTC.